This T cell receptor (beta chain) was obtained from a study of T cells in Graves' hyperthyroidism and ophthalmopathy. At the level of the study: Sampling of peripheral blood happened at initial diagnosis, prior to any treatment. Whole-study findings and limits: Most expanded thyroid clonotypes above 0.001 also appeared in blood. Patients with ophthalmopathy were separated from those with stable hyperthyroidism by a 13 V-J model. The model made its ophthalmopathy prediction, and onset followed a median approximately six months later.

This CDR3 has 15 amino acids. Germline loops: CDR1 SGDLS, CDR2 YYNGEE. Trimming left V 5 bases short and J 6 bases short, with 17 bases between. There were TCR beta CDR3 regions amplified from RNA transcripts. First-round RT-PCR targeting the TCR CDR3 was performed with the HTBI primer set. TCRdb reprocessed the multiplex PCR reads via MiXCR and lists one record per CDR3 protein. Altogether nearly 750,000 distinct CDR3 sequences are present, roughly a third being singletons, with the ten largest covering around 30%. This clonotype was detected ten times or more. Its antigen is as yet unknown. The chain joins TRBV9 to TRBJ2-2; perhaps D is TRBD1 or TRBD2 (6 bases each). This receptor was obtained from a woman in her forties with Graves' hyperthyroidism. The material sequenced was blood. CDR3 bases: TGTGCCAGCAGGATGGGGGGCGGGCCGGCCGGGGAGCTGTTTTTT. Its translation: CASRMGGGPAGELFF.